These T cell receptor beta chains were read from a single sample in a study of CD8+ T cells in alopecia areata. Sequencing used immunoSEQ multiplex PCR; TCRdb keeps in-frame clones, though not all of them. The table lists hundreds of thousands of clones, roughly two thirds of them singletons. The source was CD4+ T cells sorted from blood, collected at week 0. These receptor sequences come from a human donor with alopecia areata. The CDR3 runs from the conserved cysteine through the conserved F or W. The order of the fields is clone size, D gene, V gene, J gene, CDR3 protein, CDR3 DNA. D genes are given only for firm matches. Expanded clones are given a class, and other clones once, few, many or no size at all.

clone_size: .; d_call: .; v_call: TRBV30; j_call: TRBJ1-3; cdr3_aa: CAWSVRQTSSGNTIYF; cdr3_nt: TGTGCCTGGAGTGTACGACAGACATCCTCTGGAAACACCATATATTTT
clone_size: .; d_call: .; v_call: TRBV6-6; j_call: TRBJ1-2; cdr3_aa: CASSLGTNYGYTF; cdr3_nt: TGTGCCAGCAGCCTCGGTACTAACTATGGCTACACCTTC
clone_size: .; d_call: .; v_call: TRBV4-2; j_call: TRBJ1-1; cdr3_aa: CASTPGKGLGTNTEAFF; cdr3_nt: TGTGCCAGCACCCCAGGAAAGGGGTTAGGCACGAACACTGAAGCTTTCTTT
clone_size: .; d_call: .; v_call: TRBV29-1; j_call: TRBJ1-2; cdr3_aa: CSAERTTGYTF; cdr3_nt: TGCAGCGCAGAAAGGACAACTGGCTACACCTTC
clone_size: once; d_call: .; v_call: TRBV5-1; j_call: TRBJ2-7; cdr3_aa: CASSIHNSYEQYF; cdr3_nt: TGCGCCAGCAGCATACACAATTCCTACGAGCAGTACTTC
clone_size: .; d_call: TRBD2; v_call: TRBV30; j_call: TRBJ2-6; cdr3_aa: CAWRSGGRSGANVLTF; cdr3_nt: TGTGCCTGGAGGAGCGGGGGGAGATCTGGGGCCAACGTCCTGACTTTC
clone_size: .; d_call: .; v_call: TRBV29-1; j_call: TRBJ2-1; cdr3_aa: CSVRPGNEQFF; cdr3_nt: TGCAGCGTTAGACCTGGCAATGAGCAGTTCTTC
clone_size: .; d_call: .; v_call: TRBV18; j_call: TRBJ2-3; cdr3_aa: CASSPRQINTDTQYF; cdr3_nt: TGTGCCAGCTCACCAAGACAGATAAACACAGATACGCAGTATTTT
clone_size: .; d_call: .; v_call: TRBV7-9; j_call: TRBJ1-4; cdr3_aa: CASSGGQKLFF; cdr3_nt: TGTGCCAGCAGCGGCGGACAGAAACTGTTTTTT
clone_size: few; d_call: .; v_call: TRBV9; j_call: TRBJ2-3; cdr3_aa: CASSVDPVTDTQYF; cdr3_nt: TGTGCCAGCAGCGTAGATCCGGTCACAGATACGCAGTATTTT
clone_size: .; d_call: .; v_call: TRBV23-1; j_call: TRBJ2-3; cdr3_aa: CASSDRTDTQYF; cdr3_nt: TGCGCCAGCAGTGACAGGACAGATACGCAGTATTTT
clone_size: .; d_call: .; v_call: TRBV2; j_call: TRBJ1-1; cdr3_aa: CASSVLEGRNTEAFF; cdr3_nt: TGTGCCAGCAGTGTCCTGGAGGGACGGAACACTGAAGCTTTCTTT
clone_size: .; d_call: .; v_call: TRBV20-1; j_call: TRBJ2-7; cdr3_aa: CSARSGHEQYF; cdr3_nt: TGCAGTGCTAGATCAGGGCACGAGCAGTACTTC
clone_size: .; d_call: .; v_call: TRBV30; j_call: TRBJ1-2; cdr3_aa: CAWSIDDTAYTF; cdr3_nt: TGTGCCTGGAGTATCGACGATACTGCCTACACCTTC
clone_size: .; d_call: TRBD1; v_call: TRBV11-2; j_call: TRBJ2-7; cdr3_aa: CASSGVPGQGNYEQYF; cdr3_nt: TGTGCCAGCAGCGGGGTCCCGGGACAGGGAAACTACGAGCAGTACTTC
clone_size: .; d_call: TRBD2; v_call: TRBV7-9; j_call: TRBJ2-1; cdr3_aa: CASSIGLAGDNEQFF; cdr3_nt: TGTGCCAGCAGCATCGGACTAGCGGGGGACAATGAGCAGTTCTTC
clone_size: .; d_call: .; v_call: TRBV29-1; j_call: TRBJ2-5; cdr3_aa: CSVERGGETQYF; cdr3_nt: TGCAGCGTTGAAAGGGGGGGAGAGACCCAGTACTTC
clone_size: .; d_call: .; v_call: TRBV29-1; j_call: TRBJ2-3; cdr3_aa: CSVSPIHTDTQYF; cdr3_nt: TGCAGCGTTTCCCCGATTCACACAGATACGCAGTATTTT
clone_size: .; d_call: .; v_call: TRBV30; j_call: TRBJ2-7; cdr3_aa: CAWSGQVREQYF; cdr3_nt: TGTGCCTGGAGTGGACAGGTCCGGGAGCAGTACTTC
clone_size: .; d_call: TRBD2; v_call: TRBV9; j_call: TRBJ2-1; cdr3_aa: CASSVDLKAGGELSEQFF; cdr3_nt: TGTGCCAGCAGCGTAGATCTGAAAGCGGGAGGAGAACTAAGTGAGCAGTTCTTC
clone_size: .; d_call: .; v_call: TRBV29-1; j_call: TRBJ2-1; cdr3_aa: CSVESTTTLDNEQFF; cdr3_nt: TGCAGCGTTGAATCTACTACAACCCTCGACAATGAGCAGTTCTTC
clone_size: few; d_call: TRBD1; v_call: TRBV29-1; j_call: TRBJ2-7; cdr3_aa: CSVDDRGNEQYF; cdr3_nt: TGCAGCGTTGACGACAGGGGCAACGAGCAGTACTTC
clone_size: .; d_call: TRBD1; v_call: TRBV19; j_call: TRBJ1-1; cdr3_aa: CASSSGQGFTEAFF; cdr3_nt: TGTGCCAGTAGTAGCGGACAGGGCTTCACTGAAGCTTTCTTT
clone_size: .; d_call: .; v_call: TRBV6-1; j_call: TRBJ1-1; cdr3_aa: CASSAGHGNTEAFF; cdr3_nt: TGTGCCAGCAGTGCCGGACACGGGAACACTGAAGCTTTCTTT
clone_size: .; d_call: TRBD2; v_call: TRBV11-3; j_call: TRBJ2-1; cdr3_aa: CASSQRGGEQFF; cdr3_nt: TGTGCCAGCAGTCAGCGGGGAGGTGAGCAGTTCTTC
clone_size: once; d_call: TRBD1; v_call: TRBV7-9; j_call: TRBJ1-2; cdr3_aa: CASSKGTGYYGYTF; cdr3_nt: TGTGCCAGCAGCAAGGGGACAGGGTACTATGGCTACACCTTC
clone_size: once; d_call: .; v_call: TRBV7-6; j_call: TRBJ1-6; cdr3_aa: CASSLARENSPLHF; cdr3_nt: TGTGCCAGCAGCTTAGCCCGGGAAAATTCACCCCTCCACTTT
clone_size: .; d_call: .; v_call: TRBV27; j_call: TRBJ1-2; cdr3_aa: CASRRLREDGYTF; cdr3_nt: TGTGCCAGCAGACGACTACGGGAGGATGGCTACACCTTC
clone_size: few; d_call: TRBD1; v_call: TRBV10-3; j_call: TRBJ2-1; cdr3_aa: CATGQGGYNEQFF; cdr3_nt: TGTGCCACCGGACAGGGGGGGTACAATGAGCAGTTCTTC
clone_size: .; d_call: .; v_call: TRBV5-1; j_call: TRBJ1-5; cdr3_aa: CASSLGFANQPQHF; cdr3_nt: TGCGCCAGCAGCTTGGGGTTCGCCAATCAGCCCCAGCATTTT
clone_size: .; d_call: TRBD2; v_call: TRBV4-3; j_call: TRBJ2-4; cdr3_aa: CASSPYGLAGFDGIQYF; cdr3_nt: TGCGCCAGCAGCCCCTACGGACTAGCGGGGTTCGATGGCATTCAGTACTTC
clone_size: .; d_call: TRBD1; v_call: TRBV23-1; j_call: TRBJ2-2; cdr3_aa: CASSLTDRGDTGELFF; cdr3_nt: TGCGCCAGCAGTCTTACGGACAGGGGAGACACCGGGGAGCTGTTTTTT
clone_size: .; d_call: TRBD1; v_call: TRBV10-3; j_call: TRBJ1-2; cdr3_aa: CAISGQGDYGYTF; cdr3_nt: TGTGCCATCAGTGGTCAGGGGGACTATGGCTACACCTTC
clone_size: few; d_call: .; v_call: TRBV29-1; j_call: TRBJ2-7; cdr3_aa: CSVEGDGPYEQYF; cdr3_nt: TGCAGCGTTGAAGGTGACGGCCCCTACGAGCAGTACTTC
clone_size: .; d_call: .; v_call: TRBV25-1; j_call: TRBJ2-7; cdr3_aa: CASTNGRGHSYEQYF; cdr3_nt: TGTGCCAGCACTAATGGGCGGGGGCACTCCTACGAGCAGTACTTC
clone_size: .; d_call: .; v_call: TRBV30; j_call: TRBJ2-1; cdr3_aa: CAWSVLGDQNEQFF; cdr3_nt: TGTGCCTGGAGTGTACTTGGGGACCAGAATGAGCAGTTCTTC
clone_size: .; d_call: TRBD1; v_call: TRBV29-1; j_call: TRBJ2-1; cdr3_aa: CSVLMTGASSYNEQFF; cdr3_nt: TGCAGCGTTCTAATGACAGGGGCCAGCTCCTACAATGAGCAGTTCTTC
clone_size: few; d_call: .; v_call: TRBV7-9; j_call: TRBJ2-1; cdr3_aa: CASSLEGRKNEQFF; cdr3_nt: TGTGCCAGCAGCTTAGAGGGGCGGAAGAATGAGCAGTTCTTC
clone_size: few; d_call: .; v_call: TRBV5-1; j_call: TRBJ1-1; cdr3_aa: CASSFSTGLHTEAFF; cdr3_nt: TGCGCCAGCAGCTTTTCCACAGGGCTGCACACTGAAGCTTTCTTT
clone_size: once; d_call: .; v_call: TRBV5-6; j_call: TRBJ1-3; cdr3_aa: CASSRDLDTIYF; cdr3_nt: TGTGCCAGCAGCCGAGACCTGGACACCATATATTTT
clone_size: .; d_call: .; v_call: TRBV6-5; j_call: TRBJ2-2; cdr3_aa: CASTPDYPTGELFF; cdr3_nt: TGTGCCAGCACCCCGGACTACCCGACCGGGGAGCTGTTTTTT
clone_size: .; d_call: .; v_call: TRBV10-3; j_call: TRBJ2-7; cdr3_aa: CAISGDYEQYF; cdr3_nt: TGTGCCATCAGCGGAGACTACGAGCAGTACTTC
clone_size: .; d_call: TRBD1; v_call: TRBV30; j_call: TRBJ1-4; cdr3_aa: CALGTGNEKLFF; cdr3_nt: TGTGCCCTAGGGACAGGGAATGAAAAACTGTTTTTT
clone_size: .; d_call: .; v_call: TRBV14; j_call: TRBJ2-2; cdr3_aa: CASSQVGNGELFF; cdr3_nt: TGTGCCAGCAGCCAAGTCGGTAACGGGGAGCTGTTTTTT
clone_size: few; d_call: .; v_call: TRBV6-1; j_call: TRBJ1-2; cdr3_aa: CASLRDTPYGYTF; cdr3_nt: TGTGCCAGCCTCCGGGACACACCCTATGGCTACACCTTC
clone_size: .; d_call: TRBD1; v_call: TRBV7-2; j_call: TRBJ2-1; cdr3_aa: CASSTDRESYNEQFF; cdr3_nt: TGTGCCAGCAGCACGGACAGGGAGTCGTACAATGAGCAGTTCTTC
clone_size: once; d_call: TRBD1; v_call: TRBV5-1; j_call: TRBJ1-2; cdr3_aa: CASTPGDRAFYGYTF; cdr3_nt: TGCGCCAGCACCCCCGGCGACAGGGCTTTCTATGGCTACACCTTC
clone_size: .; d_call: TRBD2; v_call: TRBV5-6; j_call: TRBJ2-5; cdr3_aa: CASNQRGVYQETQYF; cdr3_nt: TGTGCCAGCAACCAGCGGGGGGTGTACCAAGAGACCCAGTACTTC